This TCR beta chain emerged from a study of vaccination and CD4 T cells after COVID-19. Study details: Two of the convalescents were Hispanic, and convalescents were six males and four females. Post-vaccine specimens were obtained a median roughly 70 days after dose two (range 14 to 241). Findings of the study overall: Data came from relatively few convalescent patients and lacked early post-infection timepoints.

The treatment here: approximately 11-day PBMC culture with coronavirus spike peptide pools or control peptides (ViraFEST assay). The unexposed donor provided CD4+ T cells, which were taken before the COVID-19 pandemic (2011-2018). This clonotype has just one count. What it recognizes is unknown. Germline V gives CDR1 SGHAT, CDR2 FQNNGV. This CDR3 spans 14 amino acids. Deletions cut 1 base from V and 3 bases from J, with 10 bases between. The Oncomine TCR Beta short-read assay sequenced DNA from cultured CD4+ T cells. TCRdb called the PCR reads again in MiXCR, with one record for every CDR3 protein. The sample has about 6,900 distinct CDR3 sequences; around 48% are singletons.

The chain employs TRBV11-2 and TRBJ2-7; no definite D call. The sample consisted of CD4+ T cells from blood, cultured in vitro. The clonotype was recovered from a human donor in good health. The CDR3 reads CASSLAPVDYEQYF. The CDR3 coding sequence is TGTGCCAGCAGCTTAGCCCCCGTGGACTACGAGCAGTACTTC.